This TCR beta chain was found in a study of CD8+ T cells in alopecia areata. Following RNA extraction, reverse transcription yielded cDNA that acted as the sequencing template. Produced via immunoSEQ multiplex PCR; TCRdb's table is partial and in-frame only. The table includes 120,000 to 150,000 clones, approximately 45% detected once. Overall study findings and caveats: Scalp data also include sequences from resident alphabeta T cells of normal skin.

V lost 0 bases to trimming and J lost 3 bases, with 15 bases between them. There are 16 residues in the CDR3. Germline CDR1 LGHNA, CDR2 YNFKEQ. Concerning this clone: The antigen remains undetermined.

The chain uses TRBV4-2 and TRBJ2-7; D gene unclear. Sequenced material: CD4+ T cells sorted from blood. This clonotype was obtained from a human donor with alopecia areata. CDR3 sequence reads: CASSQDLANGFYEQYF. The DNA of the CDR3 is TGTGCCAGCAGCCAAGATCTCGCAAACGGGTTCTACGAGCAGTACTTC.